The rows below give T cell receptor beta chains drawn from one sample of a study of control samples from healthy donors and cancer patients. Method: immunoSEQ multiplex PCR; TCRdb's copy keeps in-frame clones and lacks some. The repertoire holds about 94,000 clones, 90% seen once, with 3.5% to 4.5% in the top ten. The sequenced sample was blood. Receptors were obtained from a woman younger than 30 in good health. Both conserved end residues are part of each CDR3. A D gene is named only where the DNA matches it firmly. Not every row has a clone size; where given, it reads once, few, many or a size class.

>TRBV28|TRBJ1-1|.|.
TGTGCCAGCAGAATACTAAACACTGAAGCTTTCTTT
CASRILNTEAFF
>TRBV27|TRBJ1-1|.|.
TGTGCCAGTTACCGGACAGCATTGAACACTGAAGCTTTCTTT
CASYRTALNTEAFF
>TRBV5-1|TRBJ2-5|.|.
TGCGCCAGCAGCTTTTCGCAGGGTGAAGAGACCCAGTACTTC
CASSFSQGEETQYF
>TRBV19|TRBJ2-7|.|TRBD2
TGTGCCAGTAGTTTTCGTCGGGGGGACGAGCAGTACTTC
CASSFRRGDEQYF
>TRBV27|TRBJ1-2|.|.
TGTGCCAGCAGTTACTACAGCGAGGGTGGCTACACCTTC
CASSYYSEGGYTF
>TRBV19|TRBJ2-3|.|.
TGTGCCAGTAGTGGGGACACAGATACGCAGTATTTT
CASSGDTDTQYF
>TRBV7-9|TRBJ2-1|.|TRBD2
TGTGCCAGCAGCTCGGGACTAGTTTCTGAGCAGTTCTTC
CASSSGLVSEQFF
>TRBV7-8|TRBJ2-2|.|TRBD2
TGTGCCAGCAGCCGACTAGCCCGGAACACCGGGGAGCTGTTTTTT
CASSRLARNTGELFF
>TRBV7-6|TRBJ1-1|.|.
TGTGCCAGCAGCTTAGCGCTGTACACTGAAGCTTTCTTT
CASSLALYTEAFF
>TRBV13|TRBJ1-2|.|TRBD1
TGTGCCAGCAGCCCCCCCCTGGAGCAGGGGGATGGCTACACCTTC
CASSPPLEQGDGYTF
>TRBV7-9|TRBJ2-7|.|.
TGTGCCAGCAGCTTAGGGGTACAGGAGGGATTTAATGAGCAGTACTTC
CASSLGVQEGFNEQYF
>TRBV5-1|TRBJ1-2|.|.
TGCGCCAGCAGCTTGGTTGGGGGAAATGGCTACACCTTC
CASSLVGGNGYTF
>TRBV9|TRBJ1-4|.|.
TGTGCCAGCAGCGTAAATGAAAAACTGTTTTTT
CASSVNEKLFF
>TRBV6-2/TRBV6-3|TRBJ2-7|.|.
TGTGCCAGCAGTCCGGACCCGTACGAGCAGTACTTC
CASSPDPYEQYF
>TRBV24-1|TRBJ1-2|.|.
TGTGCCACCAGTGATGCGGACGGATCCTATGGCTACACCTTC
CATSDADGSYGYTF
>TRBV10-1|TRBJ1-5|.|TRBD1
TGCGCCAGCAGGAACCGGGACAGAGGGAGCAATCAGCCCCAGCATTTT
CASRNRDRGSNQPQHF
>TRBV6-6|TRBJ2-2|.|TRBD2
TGTGCCAGCAGTTCCACTAGCGGGGCGAACACCGGGGAGCTGTTTTTT
CASSSTSGANTGELFF
>TRBV11-2|TRBJ2-5|.|TRBD2
TGTGCCAGCAGCTTGAACCTCCTGGGGGGGGAGACCCAGTACTTC
CASSLNLLGGETQYF
>TRBV7-8|TRBJ2-1|once|TRBD1
TGTGCCAGCAGCTTCTGGGGACAGGGTTTTTATGATGAGCAGTTCTTC
CASSFWGQGFYDEQFF
>TRBV13|TRBJ1-2|.|.
TGTGCCAGCAGCTTCGGGGGGGTATACTATGGCTACACCTTC
CASSFGGVYYGYTF
>TRBV7-2|TRBJ2-1|.|.
TGTGCCAGCAGGCGGACAGTCAATGAGCAGTTCTTC
CASRRTVNEQFF
>TRBV25-1|TRBJ2-7|.|.
TGTGCCAGCAGTGACGGGACCTACGAGCAGTACTTC
CASSDGTYEQYF
>TRBV4-1|TRBJ2-3|.|TRBD2
TGCGCCAGCAGCCAAGAAGGCGGGGGGGTAGATACGCAGTATTTT
CASSQEGGGVDTQYF
>TRBV29-1|TRBJ1-2|.|.
TGCAGCGTTGAACTTGGGGGCTCAAATGGCTACACCTTC
CSVELGGSNGYTF
>TRBV5-1|TRBJ2-1|once|TRBD2
TGCGCCAGCAGCCAACGGACTAGCGGGGGCGGGGGAGGAGAGCAGTTCTTC
CASSQRTSGGGGGEQFF
>TRBV6-5|TRBJ2-3|.|.
TGTGCCACGAAGAGCGTCCTGGGGACAGATACGCAGTATTTT
CATKSVLGTDTQYF
>TRBV7-2|TRBJ1-4|.|.
TGTGCCAGCAGCTTAGTAGGCCAGGCGATTAATGAAAAACTGTTTTTT
CASSLVGQAINEKLFF
>TRBV15|TRBJ1-2|.|.
TGTGCCACCAGCAGAGATCTCCAAGGGTCCCGGGTAGAGGGTGGCTACACCTTC
CATSRDLQGSRVEGGYTF
>TRBV3-1/TRBV3-2|TRBJ1-2|.|.
TGTGCCAGCAGCCAACTCCGGACAGTGTATGGCTACACCTTC
CASSQLRTVYGYTF
>TRBV6-5|TRBJ1-1|once|.
TGTGCCAGCGGGGAGCAGGGGAGCACTGAAGCTTTCTTT
CASGEQGSTEAFF
>TRBV6-5|TRBJ1-5|.|TRBD1
TGTGCCAGCAGCCGGGACAGGGGCCAGCCCCAGCATTTT
CASSRDRGQPQHF
>TRBV29-1|TRBJ1-1|few|.
TGCAGCGTTGAAACGGCGCGCACTGAAGCTTTCTTT
CSVETARTEAFF
>TRBV18|TRBJ1-1|.|.
TGTGCCAGCTCCCCCGAACAGACAGAGAACACTGAAGCTTTCTTT
CASSPEQTENTEAFF
>TRBV5-5|TRBJ1-2|once|.
TGTGCCAGCAGCTTGAGTCGTAAAGGGACCAACTATGGCTACACCTTC
CASSLSRKGTNYGYTF
>TRBV5-1|TRBJ1-3|.|.
TGCGCCACCTGCGGGGGCGCATGGAACACCATATATTTT
CATCGGAWNTIYF
>TRBV7-9|TRBJ1-2|.|.
TGTGCCAGCAGCCCAGGGAACTTACTTAACTATGGCTACACCTTC
CASSPGNLLNYGYTF
>TRBV5-1|TRBJ2-2|.|.
TGCGCCAGCAGCTTAAGGGCGGCCCTCCTCACCGGGGAGCTGTTTTTT
CASSLRAALLTGELFF
>TRBV10-3|TRBJ2-2|once|.
TGTGCCACCCGTGCGAGGACAGATAACACCGGGGAGCTGTTTTTT
CATRARTDNTGELFF
>TRBV5-1|TRBJ1-1|few|TRBD1
TGCGCCAGCAGCAATCCTCCGGGACAGGGTGAAGCTTTCTTT
CASSNPPGQGEAFF
>TRBV9|TRBJ1-2|.|.
TGTGCCAGCAGCGATGGCTACACCTTC
CASSDGYTF
>TRBV12-3/TRBV12-4|TRBJ1-3|once|.
TGTGCCATCGGGCCAAGCTCTGGAAACACCATATATTTT
CAIGPSSGNTIYF
>TRBV5-3|TRBJ2-1|.|.
TGTGCCAGAAGCCTGTACAATGAGCAGTTCTTC
CARSLYNEQFF
>TRBV24-1|TRBJ1-1|.|.
TGTGCCACCAGTGAGAACAGGGATGGCGGCACTGAAGCTTTCTTT
CATSENRDGGTEAFF
>TRBV27|TRBJ2-7|.|.
TGTGCCAGCAGTGCCATGGGGGTTGGCTACGAGCAGTACTTC
CASSAMGVGYEQYF
>TRBV18|TRBJ2-5|once|.
TGTGCCAGCTCACCACCCCCCGACGGGGACGAGACCCAGTACTTC
CASSPPPDGDETQYF
>TRBV27|TRBJ1-1|.|.
TGTGCCAGCAGTTCCCTCAGGGAGAGGGCGGCTGAAGCTTTCTTT
CASSSLRERAAEAFF
>TRBV27|TRBJ1-1|.|.
TGTGCCAGCCACCACAAGGGGACGGACACTGAAGCTTTCTTT
CASHHKGTDTEAFF
>TRBV7-8|TRBJ1-1|.|.
TGTGCCAGCAGCCGAGGATGGGGTATGAACACTGAAGCTTTCTTT
CASSRGWGMNTEAFF